The T cell receptor beta chain under discussion was sequenced for a study of blood T cell repertoires in COVID-19. Study overall: Sources were T cells, B-cell-depleted T cells, or PBMCs; the material itself was cDNA or gDNA.

What the recovered Cohort 3 donors had was two negative PCRs, clearance, or symptom resolution. Germline V gene data show CDR1 as DFQATT and CDR2 as SNEGSKA (reference sequence). The CDR3 runs to 15 residues. Trimming left V 3 bases short and J 8 bases short, with 20 bases between. Source study methods: Amplification of reference gene primers provided the estimated nucleated cell counts. Assay used: immunoSEQ multiplex PCR; TCRdb lists only in-frame clones, some missing. The V and J calls and clone size are taken from that table; D and trimming were inferred from the DNA. The data show 150,000 to 250,000 clones, 82% seen once.

V usage is TRBV20-1 and J usage is TRBJ1-5, with no clear D. This receptor was obtained from a man between 35 and 55 years old who had recovered from COVID-19. The sequenced sample was PBMCs or T cells enriched from blood (not recorded which). The CDR3 nucleotides read TGCAGTGCTAGTGTGGACTCGGTATCAATCAAGCCCCAGCATTTT. This encodes CSASVDSVSIKPQHF.